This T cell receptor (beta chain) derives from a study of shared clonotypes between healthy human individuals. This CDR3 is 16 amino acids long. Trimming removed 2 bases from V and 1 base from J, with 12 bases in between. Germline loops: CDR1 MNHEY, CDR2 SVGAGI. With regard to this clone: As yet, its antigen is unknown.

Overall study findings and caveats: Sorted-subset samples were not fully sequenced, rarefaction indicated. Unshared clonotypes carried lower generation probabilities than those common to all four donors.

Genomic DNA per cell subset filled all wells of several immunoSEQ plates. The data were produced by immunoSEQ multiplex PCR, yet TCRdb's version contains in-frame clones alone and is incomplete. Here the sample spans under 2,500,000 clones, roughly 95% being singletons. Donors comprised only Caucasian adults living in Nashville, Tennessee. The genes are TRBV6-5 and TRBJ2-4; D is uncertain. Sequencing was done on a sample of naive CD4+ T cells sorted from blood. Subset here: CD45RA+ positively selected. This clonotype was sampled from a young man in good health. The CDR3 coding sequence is TGTGCCAGCAGTTACGACGAGGTCGCGGCCAAAAACATTCAGTACTTC. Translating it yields CASSYDEVAAKNIQYF.